This T cell receptor (beta chain) was captured in a study of blood T cell repertoires in COVID-19. Data came from immunoSEQ multiplex PCR; TCRdb stores just in-frame clones and leaves some out. This sample has around 110,000 clones, with about 91% found just once. This CDR3 region has 16 residues. Per germline, CDR1 KGHDR and CDR2 SFDVKD. The ends were cut back, 2 bases at V and 1 base at J, with 11 bases in the middle. This chain links TRBV24-1 with TRBJ1-5; D perhaps matches TRBD1 (6 bases). The sequence derives from a man in his forties or fifties with active or convalescent COVID-19. Sequencing was done on a sample of peripheral blood. The CDR3 nucleotides read TGTGCCACCAGTGATTCGTGGGGGCGGAGCAATCAGCCCCAGCATTTT. It yields the protein CATSDSWGRSNQPQHF.